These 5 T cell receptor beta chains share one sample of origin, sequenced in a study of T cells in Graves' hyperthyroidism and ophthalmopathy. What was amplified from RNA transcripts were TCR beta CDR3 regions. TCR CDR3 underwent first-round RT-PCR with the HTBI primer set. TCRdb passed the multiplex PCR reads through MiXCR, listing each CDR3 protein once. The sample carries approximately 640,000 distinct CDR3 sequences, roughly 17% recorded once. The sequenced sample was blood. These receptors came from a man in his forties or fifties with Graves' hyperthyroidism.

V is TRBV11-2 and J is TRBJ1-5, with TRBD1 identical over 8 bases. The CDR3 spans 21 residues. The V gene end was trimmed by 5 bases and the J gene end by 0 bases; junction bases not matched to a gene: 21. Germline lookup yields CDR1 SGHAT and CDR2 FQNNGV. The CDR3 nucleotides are TGTGCCAGCAGCACCCTCCGACAGGGGACTCTAACTCTTATTAGCAATCAGCCCCAGCATTTT. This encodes CASSTLRQGTLTLISNQPQHF.

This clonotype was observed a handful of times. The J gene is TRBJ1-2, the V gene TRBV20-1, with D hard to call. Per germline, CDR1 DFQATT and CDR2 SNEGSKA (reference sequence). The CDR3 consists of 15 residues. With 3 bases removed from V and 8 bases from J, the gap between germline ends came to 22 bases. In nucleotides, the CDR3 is TGCAGTGCTAGGGTCTTCGCCCTCCCAGGAGGCGGCTACACCTTC. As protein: CSARVFALPGGGYTF.

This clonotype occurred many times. Here the CDR3 DNA reads TGTGCCAGCAGCTCGCCAGGAGCAACTAATGAAAAACTGTTTTTT. This translates into CASSSPGATNEKLFF. This chain connects TRBV7-9 to TRBJ1-4; D gene unclear. V lost 4 bases and J 0 bases, leaving 9 bases between the germline ends. The CDR3 loop spans 15 amino acids. Germline CDR1 SEHNR, CDR2 FQNEAQ (reference sequence).

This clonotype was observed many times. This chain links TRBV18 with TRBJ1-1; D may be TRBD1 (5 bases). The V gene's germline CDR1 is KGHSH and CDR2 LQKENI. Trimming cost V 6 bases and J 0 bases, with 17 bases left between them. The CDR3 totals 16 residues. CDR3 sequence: CASSSNRDLMNTEAFF. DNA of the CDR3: TGTGCCAGCTCTTCGAACCGGGACCTCATGAACACTGAAGCTTTCTTT.

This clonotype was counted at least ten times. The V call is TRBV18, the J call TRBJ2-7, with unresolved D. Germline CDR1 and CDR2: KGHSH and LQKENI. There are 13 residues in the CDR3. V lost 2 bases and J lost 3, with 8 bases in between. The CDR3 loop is CASSPSPSYEQYF. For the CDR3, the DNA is TGTGCCAGCTCACCATCCCCTAGCTACGAGCAGTACTTC.